Below, 29 T cell receptor beta chains from the same sample are listed, as sequenced in a study of OX40 agonist ivuxolimab in advanced cancers. The protocol was immunoSEQ multiplex PCR, while the TCRdb copy is restricted to in-frame clones and leaves out a portion. Counted here are around 41,000 clones, 70% to 90% occurring once; the ten biggest clones make up approximately 2.6%. Sequencing was performed on CD4+ or CD8+ T cells sorted from blood, taken in a trial of the OX40 agonist ivuxolimab. All receptors derive from an adult with an advanced solid tumor such as melanoma, head and neck, liver or kidney cancer.

Comments on this clone: This specimen includes other DNA sequences encoding the same CDR3. V usage is TRBV5-1 and J usage is TRBJ2-2; TRBD2 agrees at 11 bases. J lost 8 bases, V lost 4 bases, and 16 bases had no gene match. The germline V gene has CDR1 SGHRS and CDR2 YFSETQ. This CDR3 spans 18 amino acids. CDR3 residues: CASSLGPIAGGPLGELFF. DNA for the CDR3: TGCGCCAGCAGCCTTGGTCCCATAGCGGGAGGGCCATTGGGGGAGCTGTTTTTT.

The chain has TRBV18 and TRBJ2-7; 7 bases are a match to TRBD2. CDR1 and CDR2 from the germline V gene are KGHSH and LQKENI. CDR3 length: 14 residues. The trim removed 3 bases at V and 3 bases at J, leaving 5 bases unmatched. As DNA, the CDR3 is TGTGCCAGCTCACCCTGGGAGGGCGTCTACGAGCAGTACTTC. This encodes CASSPWEGVYEQYF.

This clone was observed a few times. The chain combines TRBV7-2 with TRBJ2-7; possible D gene TRBD2, 5 bases. Germline-derived CDR1 and CDR2 are SGHTA and FQGNSA. The germline V and J ends were trimmed by 5 bases and 6 bases, with 11 bases remaining between them. The CDR3 contains 12 residues. The CDR3 reads CASSKGRGEQYF. The CDR3 DNA reads TGTGCCAGCAGCAAGGGCCGGGGCGAGCAGTACTTC.

V usage is TRBV29-1 and J usage is TRBJ2-7; D might be TRBD1 or TRBD2, each matching 5 bases. V was cut by 7 bases and J by 2 bases, with 9 bases left in between. This CDR3 has 11 residues. CDR1 is SQVTM and CDR2 is ANQGSEA in the germline V gene. CDR3 in DNA: TGCAGCGCCGGGGCCGCCTACGAGCAGTACTTC. The encoded protein is CSAGAAYEQYF.

Details on this clone: At one boundary the junction diverges from the germline segment, which might be a read error. The chain combines TRBV7-9 with TRBJ2-7; D is undetermined. Germline lookup yields CDR1 SEHNR and CDR2 FQNEAQ (reference sequence). The CDR3 loop spans 14 amino acids. The CDR3, as DNA: TGTGCCAGCGGCTTAACCCCTCATAGGGACGAGCAGTACTTC. It is translated as CASGLTPHRDEQYF.

The chain employs TRBV25-1 and TRBJ2-7; D may be TRBD2 (5 bases). V was shortened by 6 bases and J by 5 bases, with 11 bases between the two germline ends. CDR1 and CDR2 (germline): MGHDK, SYGVNS. CDR3 length equals 12 residues. The CDR3 DNA reads TGTGCCAGCAGCGCCTCCGGGGACGAGCAGTACTTC. This encodes CASSASGDEQYF.

This sequence joins TRBV6-1 and TRBJ2-3; D is unclear. This CDR3 is built from 17 residues. Per germline, CDR1 MNHNS and CDR2 SASEGT. The germline V and J ends were trimmed by 2 bases and 2 bases, with 17 bases remaining between them. The CDR3 protein is CASSEFPLGRNTDTQYF. For the CDR3, the DNA is TGTGCCAGCAGTGAATTCCCCTTAGGGCGGAACACAGATACGCAGTATTTT.

The V call is TRBV2, the J call TRBJ1-5; possible D gene TRBD1, 6 bases. CDR3 length equals 13 residues. Trimming stripped 6 bases from V and 3 bases from J, with 9 bases between. The V gene's germline CDR1 is SNHLY and CDR2 FYNNEI. DNA of the CDR3: TGTGCCAGCAGCGGGGACACCAATCAGCCCCAGCATTTT. Protein sequence: CASSGDTNQPQHF.

The rearrangement links TRBV25-1 to TRBJ2-2; no definite D call. From germline, CDR1 is MGHDK and CDR2 SYGVNS. Trimming removed 4 bases from V and 4 bases from J, with 10 bases in between. This CDR3 is 14 amino acids long. The DNA of the CDR3 is TGTGCCAGCAGTGGTCCCGCCGGCACCGGGGAGCTGTTTTTT. Protein sequence: CASSGPAGTGELFF.

The chain is built from TRBV7-9 and TRBJ1-5; no clear D. Per the germline V gene, CDR1 is SEHNR and CDR2 is FQNEAQ (reference sequence). Trimming shortened V by 2 bases and J by 9 bases, and 8 bases separated the two germline ends. The CDR3 sequence is 12 residues long. The CDR3 nucleotides read TGTGCCAGCAGCTTAACGGATGGGCCCCAGCATTTT. It specifies CASSLTDGPQHF. The complete variable domain, with remaining parts taken from reference TRBV7-9 and TRBJ1-5, reads DTGVSQNPRHKITKRGQNVTFRCDPISEHNRLYWYRQTLGQGPEFLTYFQNEAQLEKSRLLSDRFSAERPKGSFSTLEIQRTEQGDSAMYLCASSLTDGPQHFGDGTRLSIL.

V is TRBV6-1 and J is TRBJ2-2; D unclear. Between the trimmed V and J ends, which lost 6 bases and 4 bases, there was a span of 6 bases. Germline CDR1 is MNHNS and CDR2 is SASEGT. This CDR3 is built from 12 residues. The CDR3: CASRDFTGELFF. CDR3 DNA: TGTGCCAGCAGAGACTTCACCGGGGAGCTGTTTTTT.

V gene TRBV27 combines with J gene TRBJ2-4; 9 nucleotides line up with TRBD1. V trimming: 5 bases; J trimming: 8 bases; junction bases outside the gene matches: 7. This CDR3 is built from 14 residues. Germline V gene lookup returns CDR1 MNHEY and CDR2 SMNVEV (reference sequence). The CDR3 DNA reads as TGTGCCAGCAGTCCGGGACAGGGTGGGTACATTCAGTACTTC. Protein sequence: CASSPGQGGYIQYF.

The chain joins TRBV28 to TRBJ2-2, with D hard to call. The V gene lost 3 bases and the J gene lost 0 bases, with 14 bases spanning the gap. CDR1 is MDHEN, CDR2 SYDVKM, per germline. This CDR3 is built from 17 residues. CDR3 nucleotide sequence: TGTGCCAGCAGTTTCCACCTTTACAGATCGAACACCGGGGAGCTGTTTTTT. Translation: CASSFHLYRSNTGELFF. The variable domain in full, with the rest retrieved from reference TRBV28 and TRBJ2-2, is DVKVTQSSRYLVKRTGEKVFLECVQDMDHENMFWYRQDPGLGLRLIYFSYDVKMKEKGDIPEGYSVSREKKERFSLILESASTNQTSMYLCASSFHLYRSNTGELFFGEGSRLTVL.

The chain employs TRBV30 and TRBJ2-5; the match to TRBD1 covers 10 bases. CDR1 is GTSNPN, CDR2 SVGIG, per germline (reference sequence). The CDR3 is 13 residues long. V was pared by 3 bases and J by 4 bases, with 2 bases of the junction left unmatched. Here the CDR3 DNA reads TGTGCCTGGAGGGGACAGGGGAGAGAGACCCAGTACTTC. This translates into CAWRGQGRETQYF.

This clone turned up a few times. The chain carries TRBV7-9 and TRBJ1-1, with D possibly matching TRBD1 (5 bases). The CDR3 extends over 11 amino acids. The germline V gene has CDR1 SEHNR and CDR2 FQNEAQ (reference sequence). V was clipped by 3 bases and J by 8 bases, with 7 bases between them. The CDR3 DNA reads TGTGCCAGCAGCTTGGGGGTCGAAGCTTTCTTT. This gives the protein CASSLGVEAFF.

The chain uses TRBV9 and TRBJ2-1; 14 bases agree with TRBD2. CDR3 length: 15 residues. The germline V gene encodes CDR1 SGDLS and CDR2 YYNGEE. V was clipped by 4 bases and J by 10 bases; unmatched bases: 7. The CDR3 region has the DNA TGTGCCAGCAGCTTTGGACTAGCGGGAGGACACGAGCAGTTCTTC. The encoded protein is CASSFGLAGGHEQFF. The full variable domain, in which reference TRBV9 and TRBJ2-1 provide the parts outside the CDR3, is DSGVTQTPKHLITATGQRVTLRCSPRSGDLSVYWYQQSLDQGLQFLIQYYNGEERAKGNILERFSAQQFPDLHSELNLSSLELGDSALYFCASSFGLAGGHEQFFGPGTRLTVL.

This rearrangement joins TRBV19 to TRBJ1-1; TRBD1 is a possible D gene (6 bases). This CDR3 spans 13 amino acids. The ends were cut back, 7 bases at V and 5 bases at J, with 14 bases in the middle. CDR1 and CDR2 (germline): LNHDA, SQIVND (reference sequence). Here the CDR3 reads CASKRTANTEAFF. In DNA, the CDR3 is TGTGCCAGTAAAAGGACAGCCAATACTGAAGCTTTCTTT. The full variable domain, completed using reference TRBV19 and TRBJ1-1, is DGGITQSPKYLFRKEGQNVTLSCEQNLNHDAMYWYRQDPGQGLRLIYYSQIVNDFQKGDIAEGYSVSREKKESFPLTVTSAQKNPTAFYLCASKRTANTEAFFGQGTRLTVV.

CDR3 DNA: TGTGCCAGCAGCTTAGGGAGGGTGGACGAGCAGTACTTC. It encodes CASSLGRVDEQYF. The V and J genes are TRBV7-9 and TRBJ2-7; possible D gene TRBD2, 6 bases. The germline gives CDR1 SEHNR, CDR2 FQNEAQ (reference sequence). V was shortened by 1 base and J by 5 bases, with 9 bases between the two germline ends. The CDR3 totals 13 residues.

CDR3 coding DNA: TGTGCCAGCAGGGGGACTAGCGGAGGCCGTTTCGAGCAGTACTTC. Translation gives CASRGTSGGRFEQYF. The gene calls are TRBV28 and TRBJ2-7, with TRBD2 matching 11 bases. The J segment lost 6 bases and the V segment lost 6 bases, leaving 10 bases of the junction unmatched. This CDR3 has 15 amino acids. CDR1 is MDHEN and CDR2 is SYDVKM in the germline V gene. The full variable domain, in which reference TRBV28 and TRBJ2-7 provide the parts outside the CDR3, is DVKVTQSSRYLVKRTGEKVFLECVQDMDHENMFWYRQDPGLGLRLIYFSYDVKMKEKGDIPEGYSVSREKKERFSLILESASTNQTSMYLCASRGTSGGRFEQYFGPGTRLTVT.

The chain has TRBV7-9 and TRBJ2-3; TRBD1 might be the D (6 bases). The V gene lost 3 bases and the J gene lost 7 bases, with 14 bases spanning the gap. The germline gives CDR1 SEHNR, CDR2 FQNEAQ (reference sequence). This CDR3 has 14 residues. CDR3 sequence reads: CASSFSTGKNTQYF. CDR3 coding DNA: TGTGCCAGCAGCTTTTCTACAGGGAAGAATACGCAGTATTTT.

The chain combines TRBV7-9 with TRBJ1-3, with D unclear. Germline values: CDR1 SEHNR, CDR2 FQNEAQ (reference sequence). This CDR3 has 14 residues. V lost 3 bases and J 4 bases, leaving 10 bases between the germline ends. CDR3 loop: CASSFRSAGNTIYF. In DNA form, the CDR3 reads TGTGCCAGCAGCTTTCGCTCTGCCGGAAACACCATATATTTT.

The V call is TRBV18, the J call TRBJ2-2; D is uncertain. CDR3 length: 12 residues. V was cut by 5 bases and J by 3 bases, with 4 bases left in between. Germline V gene sequence: CDR1 KGHSH, CDR2 LQKENI. CDR3 protein: CASSVYTGELFF. The CDR3 DNA reads TGTGCCAGCTCAGTGTACACCGGGGAGCTGTTTTTT.

V is TRBV9 and J is TRBJ1-2; D is unclear. V was pared by 0 bases and J by 8 bases, with 11 bases between. The germline gives CDR1 SGDLS, CDR2 YYNGEE. This CDR3 comprises 13 residues. The DNA of the CDR3 is TGTGCCAGCAGCGTAGCATCAGGTGGAGGCTACACCTTC. Translated, it gives CASSVASGGGYTF.

The table lists this clone with a few counts. The rearrangement links TRBV14 to TRBJ2-2; D might be TRBD1 or TRBD2, each matching 5 bases. Germline V gene data show CDR1 as SGHDN and CDR2 as FVKESK. The V end was cut by 4 bases, the J end by 6 bases, with 9 bases between. The CDR3 is 13 amino acids. As DNA, the CDR3 is TGTGCCAGCAGCCGGGGACGGTCCGGGGAGCTGTTTTTT. Encoded protein: CASSRGRSGELFF. The variable domain in full, with the rest retrieved from reference TRBV14 and TRBJ2-2, is EAGVTQFPSHSVIEKGQTVTLRCDPISGHDNLYWYRRVMGKEIKFLLHFVKESKQDESGMPNNRFLAERTGGTYSTLKVQPAELEDSGVYFCASSRGRSGELFFGEGSRLTVL.

The J gene is TRBJ2-7, the V gene TRBV11-1; either TRBD1 or TRBD2 may fit D (5 bases each). Trimming left V 9 bases short and J 5 bases short, with 17 bases between. The CDR3 has 13 amino acids. Germline loops: CDR1 SGHAT, CDR2 FQDESV (reference sequence). The CDR3 protein is CASRGSPLDEQYF. In DNA, the CDR3 is TGTGCCAGTCGGGGCAGCCCTCTTGACGAGCAGTACTTC. Together with reference TRBV11-1 and TRBJ2-7, the CDR3 gives the full variable domain: EAEVAQSPRYKITEKSQAVAFWCDPISGHATLYWYRQILGQGPELLVQFQDESVVDDSQLPKDRFSAERLKGVDSTLKIQPAELGDSAMYLCASRGSPLDEQYFGPGTRLTVT.

The J gene is TRBJ1-2, the V gene TRBV7-8; D is undetermined. Germline-derived CDR1 and CDR2 are SGHVS and FQNEAQ. CDR3 length equals 12 residues. V lost 0 bases and J 6 bases, leaving 5 bases between the germline ends. CDR3 sequence reads: CASSLARHGYTF. The CDR3 DNA reads TGTGCCAGCAGCTTAGCCAGGCATGGCTACACCTTC.

This clone came up a few times. J is TRBJ1-2 and V is TRBV4-2, with D tentatively TRBD1 (5 bases). Germline V gives CDR1 LGHNA, CDR2 YNFKEQ. Trimming pared 1 base from V and 4 bases from J, leaving 13 bases between. The CDR3 length is 15 residues. The CDR3 is CASSQGGWTLYGYTF. CDR3 sequence (DNA): TGTGCCAGCAGCCAAGGAGGTTGGACACTCTATGGCTACACCTTC.

The chain is built from TRBV7-2 and TRBJ1-6, with 7 bases matching TRBD1. Trimming removed 5 bases from V and 11 bases from J; junction bases left unmatched: 9. This CDR3 contains 14 residues. Germline V CDR1 and CDR2: SGHTA, FQGNSA. This CDR3 reads CASSQQGTRAPLHF. The CDR3 DNA is TGTGCCAGCAGCCAACAGGGGACTCGGGCACCCCTCCACTTT. Filled out from reference TRBV7-2 and TRBJ1-6, the complete variable domain reads GAGVSQSPSNKVTEKGKDVELRCDPISGHTALYWYRQSLGQGLEFLIYFQGNSAPDKSGLPSDRFSAERTGGSVSTLTIQRTQQEDSAVYLCASSQQGTRAPLHFGNGTRLTVT.

This clone occurred once. The chain employs TRBV15 and TRBJ1-3; 7 bases are a match to TRBD1. Unmatched junction bases numbered 6, after V lost 2 bases and J lost 2 bases. Germline V gene lookup returns CDR1 LNHNV and CDR2 YYDKDF (reference sequence). CDR3 length: 16 residues. The CDR3 loop reads CATSRRQGPTGNTIYF. The CDR3 DNA sequence: TGTGCCACCAGCAGAAGACAGGGACCAACTGGAAACACCATATATTTT.